The rows below give T cell receptor beta chains drawn from one sample of a study of blood T cell repertoires in COVID-19. Clones were sequenced by immunoSEQ multiplex PCR, and TCRdb holds only the in-frame ones, with some missing. The sample carries about 98,000 clones, roughly 92% recorded once. The sample was peripheral blood. Every receptor here comes from a woman aged 45-65 years with COVID-19, enrolled during active disease. Each CDR3 is given with its conserved first and last residue. A D gene is named only where the DNA matches it firmly. Not every row has a clone size; where given, it reads once, few, many or a size class.

D | J | V | size | CDR3 | DNA
TRBD1 | TRBJ2-2 | TRBV24-1 | . | CATSVQGAMNTGELFF | TGTGCCACCAGTGTTCAGGGGGCGATGAACACCGGGGAGCTGTTTTTT
. | TRBJ1-2 | TRBV28 | . | CASSSIRRIQSNYGYTF | TGTGCCAGCAGTTCCATACGGAGGATACAATCTAACTATGGCTACACCTTC
. | TRBJ1-2 | TRBV7-9 | . | CASSSATTGGVGGYTF | TGTGCCAGCAGCTCAGCCACCACTGGAGGGGTCGGTGGCTACACCTTC
. | TRBJ1-6 | TRBV5-4 | . | CASSSRTPWNSPLHF | TGTGCCAGCAGCTCTCGGACACCGTGGAATTCACCCCTCCACTTT
. | TRBJ1-1 | TRBV9 | . | CASSATQNTEAFF | TGTGCCAGCAGCGCAACACAGAACACTGAAGCTTTCTTT
TRBD1 | TRBJ1-6 | TRBV4-2 | few | CASSQGDRVNSPLHF | TGTGCCAGCAGCCAAGGGGACAGGGTTAATTCACCCCTCCACTTT
. | TRBJ1-1 | TRBV11-1 | . | CASSLVGGTEAFF | TGTGCCAGCAGCTTAGTGGGGGGCACTGAAGCTTTCTTT
. | TRBJ2-1 | TRBV10-2 | once | CASRGSYNEQFF | TGCGCCAGCCGAGGCAGTTACAATGAGCAGTTCTTC
. | TRBJ1-5 | TRBV10-3 | . | CATHGGMGNQPQHF | TGTGCCACCCATGGAGGGATGGGCAATCAGCCCCAGCATTTT
TRBD1 | TRBJ1-1 | TRBV6-1 | . | CASSEANAGTASVSTTEAFF | TGTGCCAGCAGTGAGGCTAACGCCGGGACAGCGTCAGTTTCCACCACTGAAGCTTTCTTT
. | TRBJ2-1 | TRBV11-3 | . | CASTWKGNEQFF | TGTGCCAGCACCTGGAAGGGGAATGAGCAGTTCTTC
TRBD1 | TRBJ2-2 | TRBV24-1 | . | CATSMTDRVWPNTGELFF | TGTGCCACCAGTATGACGGACAGGGTCTGGCCGAACACCGGGGAGCTGTTTTTT
. | TRBJ1-2 | TRBV7-6 | . | CASSLEQGTLYHGYTF | TGTGCCAGCAGCTTAGAGCAGGGGACGCTTTATCATGGCTACACCTTC
TRBD2 | TRBJ2-1 | TRBV6-5 | . | CASSFMTTSGHNEQFF | TGTGCCAGCAGTTTCATGACTACTAGCGGGCACAATGAGCAGTTCTTC
TRBD1 | TRBJ1-1 | TRBV19 | . | CASSIWTGKTEAFF | TGTGCCAGTAGTATATGGACAGGGAAAACTGAAGCTTTCTTT
. | TRBJ1-5 | TRBV28 | . | CASMAGNLLGQPQHF | TGTGCCAGCATGGCAGGGAATCTACTGGGGCAGCCCCAGCATTTT
. | TRBJ1-5 | TRBV27 | once | CASRQGGTNQPQHF | TGTGCCAGCAGGCAAGGGGGTACCAATCAGCCCCAGCATTTT
TRBD1 | TRBJ1-1 | TRBV10-3 | . | CAMGTGGLTEAFF | TGTGCCATGGGAACAGGGGGCCTAACTGAAGCTTTCTTT
TRBD1 | TRBJ1-5 | TRBV24-1 | . | CATSDSRTGRRQPQHF | TGTGCCACCAGTGATTCTAGGACAGGGAGGCGTCAGCCCCAGCATTTT
. | TRBJ1-5 | TRBV3-1/TRBV3-2 | . | CASSPRGYSNQPQHF | TGTGCCAGCAGCCCGCGGGGGTATAGCAATCAGCCCCAGCATTTT
TRBD1 | TRBJ1-1 | TRBV24-1 | . | CATSDVNRGTEAFF | TGTGCCACCAGTGATGTTAACAGGGGCACTGAAGCTTTCTTT
TRBD1 | TRBJ2-7 | TRBV25-1 | . | CASSAPDRGMNEQYF | TGTGCCAGCAGTGCCCCGGACAGGGGTATGAACGAGCAGTACTTC
. | TRBJ2-7 | TRBV28 | . | CASSLGRAYEQYF | TGTGCCAGCAGTTTGGGCAGGGCTTACGAGCAGTACTTC
. | TRBJ1-5 | TRBV12-3/TRBV12-4 | . | CASSSGRVHQHF | TGTGCCAGCAGTTCAGGTAGAGTTCACCAGCATTTT
. | TRBJ1-1 | TRBV10-3 | . | CAISDYREVNTEAFF | TGTGCCATCAGTGATTACCGGGAAGTGAACACTGAAGCTTTCTTT
. | TRBJ1-2 | TRBV7-9 | . | CASSLDAGRLANYGYTF | TGTGCCAGCAGCTTAGACGCAGGGAGGTTAGCTAACTATGGCTACACCTTC
. | TRBJ1-4 | TRBV27 | . | CASTTGTLSELFF | TGTGCCAGCACTACAGGGACCTTATCGGAACTGTTTTTT
. | TRBJ1-2 | TRBV10-2 | . | CASLGGDGYTF | TGCGCCAGCCTGGGAGGGGATGGCTACACCTTC
. | TRBJ1-2 | TRBV2 | few | CASNLQVEGFDYGYTF | TGTGCCAGCAATTTACAGGTGGAGGGGTTCGACTATGGCTACACCTTC
TRBD2 | TRBJ2-7 | TRBV7-6 | . | CASSLILAGTDEQYF | TGTGCCAGCAGCTTGATTCTAGCGGGGACGGACGAGCAGTACTTC
TRBD2 | TRBJ2-3 | TRBV9 | . | CASSVEFDGGADDTQYF | TGTGCCAGCAGCGTAGAATTCGACGGGGGGGCAGACGATACGCAGTATTTT
. | TRBJ2-5 | TRBV5-1 | . | CASSLVNGETQYF | TGCGCCAGCAGCTTAGTTAACGGAGAGACCCAGTACTTC
TRBD1 | TRBJ2-4 | TRBV15 | . | CATSRDLGQGRNIQYF | TGTGCCACCAGCAGAGATTTGGGACAGGGGAGAAACATTCAGTACTTC
. | TRBJ1-5 | TRBV2 | . | CASIQDRSNQPQHF | TGTGCCAGCATCCAGGACAGAAGTAATCAGCCCCAGCATTTT
TRBD1 | TRBJ1-1 | TRBV11-2 | . | CASSLEGAEDTEAFF | TGTGCCAGCAGCTTGGAGGGGGCGGAGGACACTGAAGCTTTCTTT
. | TRBJ1-5 | TRBV18 | . | CASSGEDRNQPQHF | TGTGCCAGCTCAGGAGAGGATCGCAATCAGCCCCAGCATTTT
. | TRBJ1-4 | TRBV3-1/TRBV3-2 | . | CASSQAGLTNEKLFF | TGTGCCAGCAGCCAAGCGGGGTTGACTAATGAAAAACTGTTTTTT
TRBD1 | TRBJ1-2 | TRBV6-5 | . | CASSPRTGTIGGYTF | TGTGCCAGCAGTCCCCGGACAGGGACAATTGGTGGCTACACCTTC
. | TRBJ1-2 | TRBV10-3 | . | CAISESGGSDGYTF | TGTGCCATCAGTGAGTCAGGAGGGTCGGATGGCTACACCTTC
TRBD1 | TRBJ1-2 | TRBV19 | once | CASSGQGNYGYTF | TGTGCCAGTAGTGGACAGGGGAACTATGGCTACACCTTC
TRBD2 | TRBJ2-5 | TRBV28 | . | CASSPLRVAGGRETQYF | TGTGCCAGCAGCCCCCTAAGGGTAGCGGGGGGGAGAGAGACCCAGTACTTC
. | TRBJ1-5 | TRBV6-6 | . | CASRDPGGNQPQHF | TGTGCCAGTAGGGACCCGGGGGGCAATCAGCCCCAGCATTTT
TRBD1 | TRBJ2-6 | TRBV28 | . | CASGTGVGANVLTF | TGTGCCAGCGGAACAGGGGTCGGGGCCAACGTCCTGACTTTC
. | TRBJ1-1 | TRBV2 | once | CASTMGLPFNTEAFF | TGTGCCAGCACGATGGGACTTCCTTTCAACACTGAAGCTTTCTTT
. | TRBJ2-2 | TRBV6-5 | . | CASSYNRDTGELFF | TGTGCCAGCAGTTACAACAGGGATACCGGGGAGCTGTTTTTT